A selection of T cell receptor beta chains follows, all from one sample in a study of T cell responses to AZD1222 COVID-19 vaccine. Data came from immunoSEQ multiplex PCR; TCRdb stores just in-frame clones and leaves some out. Here the sample spans 100,000 or so clones, roughly 83% being singletons. Material: peripheral blood, obtained on day 0 of AZD1222 vaccination. These receptors originate from an adult in good health. Both conserved end residues are part of each CDR3. Each record gives: D gene, CDR3 length, clone size, J gene, V gene, CDR3 DNA, CDR3 protein. A D gene is named only where the DNA matches it firmly. For some rows the clone size is stated as once, few or many, or as a class when expanded; others skip it.

D gene: TRBD2
CDR3 length: 15
clone size: .
J gene: TRBJ2-1
V gene: TRBV6-5
CDR3 DNA: TGTGCCAGCAGAGGGACTAGCGGGAGGGCGAGGGAGCAGTTCTTC
CDR3 protein: CASRGTSGRAREQFF

D gene: .
CDR3 length: 12
clone size: .
J gene: TRBJ1-2
V gene: TRBV24-1
CDR3 DNA: TGTGCCACCAGTGCGGGGGCCTATGGCTACACCTTC
CDR3 protein: CATSAGAYGYTF

D gene: .
CDR3 length: 16
clone size: few
J gene: TRBJ1-1
V gene: TRBV6-2/TRBV6-3
CDR3 DNA: TGTGCCAGCAACCCAACCTTAACGACAGTGAACACTGAAGCTTTCTTT
CDR3 protein: CASNPTLTTVNTEAFF

D gene: .
CDR3 length: 13
clone size: .
J gene: TRBJ1-5
V gene: TRBV12-3/TRBV12-4
CDR3 DNA: TGTGCCAGCAGTTTAGGCCAGAATCAGCCCCAGCATTTT
CDR3 protein: CASSLGQNQPQHF

D gene: .
CDR3 length: 15
clone size: .
J gene: TRBJ1-4
V gene: TRBV28
CDR3 DNA: TGTGCCAGCAGTTTGGCGGGAGCAACTAATGAAAAACTGTTTTTT
CDR3 protein: CASSLAGATNEKLFF

D gene: .
CDR3 length: 15
clone size: once
J gene: TRBJ2-5
V gene: TRBV23-1
CDR3 DNA: TGCGCCAGCAGTCGATTAGACAGATTCCAAGAGACCCAGTACTTC
CDR3 protein: CASSRLDRFQETQYF

D gene: TRBD1
CDR3 length: 15
clone size: .
J gene: TRBJ1-2
V gene: TRBV7-9
CDR3 DNA: TGTGCCAGCAGCTTAGGAACAGGGGCTAACTATGGCTACACCTTC
CDR3 protein: CASSLGTGANYGYTF

D gene: TRBD2
CDR3 length: 15
clone size: .
J gene: TRBJ2-3
V gene: TRBV2
CDR3 DNA: TGTGCCAGCATGGACCCGGGACTAGCGGGAGTCACGCAGTATTTT
CDR3 protein: CASMDPGLAGVTQYF

D gene: .
CDR3 length: 16
clone size: .
J gene: TRBJ1-1
V gene: TRBV5-6
CDR3 DNA: TGTGCCAGCAGCTCAAGCCTTACAGGAATCCTTAGTGTGGCTTTCTTT
CDR3 protein: CASSSSLTGILSVAFF

D gene: .
CDR3 length: 14
clone size: .
J gene: TRBJ1-5
V gene: TRBV9
CDR3 DNA: TGTGCCAGCAACCAAGGACAGTTGAATCAGCCCCAGCATTTT
CDR3 protein: CASNQGQLNQPQHF

D gene: TRBD2
CDR3 length: 15
clone size: .
J gene: TRBJ2-3
V gene: TRBV5-1
CDR3 DNA: TGCGCCAGCAGTAGTCCTAGCGGGGCTGAGGATACGCAGTATTTT
CDR3 protein: CASSSPSGAEDTQYF

D gene: .
CDR3 length: 18
clone size: .
J gene: TRBJ1-6
V gene: TRBV4-2
CDR3 DNA: TGTGCCAGCAGCCAAGATTTGGCCTCCGCGCCCCTAAATTCACCCCTCCACTTT
CDR3 protein: CASSQDLASAPLNSPLHF

D gene: .
CDR3 length: 13
clone size: .
J gene: TRBJ2-7
V gene: TRBV5-1
CDR3 DNA: TGCGCCAGCAGCTTGGGGGAAGATGGAGTGCAGTACTTC
CDR3 protein: CASSLGEDGVQYF

D gene: .
CDR3 length: 11
clone size: .
J gene: TRBJ2-3
V gene: TRBV13
CDR3 DNA: TGTGCCAGCACCTCGGGATATACGCAGTATTTT
CDR3 protein: CASTSGYTQYF

D gene: TRBD1
CDR3 length: 13
clone size: .
J gene: TRBJ1-1
V gene: TRBV27
CDR3 DNA: TGTGCCAGCAGGACGGACAGGTACACTGAAGCTTTCTTT
CDR3 protein: CASRTDRYTEAFF

D gene: .
CDR3 length: 13
clone size: .
J gene: TRBJ1-5
V gene: TRBV19
CDR3 DNA: TGTGCCAGTAGTATAGTCTCAGGCCAGCCCCAGCATTTT
CDR3 protein: CASSIVSGQPQHF

D gene: TRBD1
CDR3 length: 16
clone size: .
J gene: TRBJ2-7
V gene: TRBV5-4
CDR3 DNA: TGTGCCAGCAGTTTTGGGGGGACAGGATTTTCCTACGAGCAGTACTTC
CDR3 protein: CASSFGGTGFSYEQYF

D gene: TRBD2
CDR3 length: 16
clone size: few
J gene: TRBJ2-3
V gene: TRBV5-1
CDR3 DNA: TGCGCCAGCAGCTTGTTGGGGACTAGCGGGATAGATACGCAGTATTTT
CDR3 protein: CASSLLGTSGIDTQYF

D gene: .
CDR3 length: 12
clone size: .
J gene: TRBJ2-5
V gene: TRBV7-9
CDR3 DNA: TGTGCCAGCAGCCTCAACAAGGGGCCCGAGTACTTC
CDR3 protein: CASSLNKGPEYF

D gene: .
CDR3 length: 14
clone size: .
J gene: TRBJ1-1
V gene: TRBV28
CDR3 DNA: TGTGCCAGCAGTTTGGCCAGGACGAACACTGAAGCTTTCTTT
CDR3 protein: CASSLARTNTEAFF

D gene: TRBD1
CDR3 length: 15
clone size: .
J gene: TRBJ1-2
V gene: TRBV19
CDR3 DNA: TGTGCCAGTACTAAAGCGACAGGGCCTAACTATGGCTACACCTTC
CDR3 protein: CASTKATGPNYGYTF

D gene: .
CDR3 length: 14
clone size: .
J gene: TRBJ2-1
V gene: TRBV7-2
CDR3 DNA: TGTGCCAGCAACTTAGGAGCCTCCTACAATGAGCAGTTCTTC
CDR3 protein: CASNLGASYNEQFF

D gene: .
CDR3 length: 12
clone size: few
J gene: TRBJ1-3
V gene: TRBV6-5
CDR3 DNA: TGTGCCAGCAGTTTTGAGGTTGGGGCTCAATATTTT
CDR3 protein: CASSFEVGAQYF

D gene: .
CDR3 length: 15
clone size: few
J gene: TRBJ1-2
V gene: TRBV7-9
CDR3 DNA: TGTGCCAGCAGCCCCCCGGCAGAGGGTAACTATGGCTACACCTTC
CDR3 protein: CASSPPAEGNYGYTF

D gene: TRBD1
CDR3 length: 16
clone size: .
J gene: TRBJ2-1
V gene: TRBV28
CDR3 DNA: TGTGCCAGCAGTCCTCCAGGTAGGGGGCGCTTAAATGAGCAGTTCTTC
CDR3 protein: CASSPPGRGRLNEQFF

D gene: .
CDR3 length: 14
clone size: .
J gene: TRBJ2-6
V gene: TRBV7-2
CDR3 DNA: TGTGGCGGGCGGAATAGCTCTGGGGCCAACGTCCTGACTTTC
CDR3 protein: CGGRNSSGANVLTF

D gene: TRBD2
CDR3 length: 16
clone size: .
J gene: TRBJ2-1
V gene: TRBV11-3
CDR3 DNA: TGTGCCAGCAGCTTAGAGAAGGCTAGCGGGTACAATGAGCAGTTCTTC
CDR3 protein: CASSLEKASGYNEQFF

D gene: TRBD1
CDR3 length: 13
clone size: .
J gene: TRBJ1-2
V gene: TRBV30
CDR3 DNA: TGTGCCTGGGCGAATCAGGGGGCGCGTGGCTACACCTTC
CDR3 protein: CAWANQGARGYTF

D gene: .
CDR3 length: 14
clone size: .
J gene: TRBJ1-5
V gene: TRBV10-1
CDR3 DNA: TGCGCCAGCAGTGCAGGGAATAGCAATCAGCCCCAGCATTTT
CDR3 protein: CASSAGNSNQPQHF

D gene: .
CDR3 length: 14
clone size: .
J gene: TRBJ1-1
V gene: TRBV18
CDR3 DNA: TGTGCCAGCTCACCTGACAGGCTGAACACTGAAGCTTTCTTT
CDR3 protein: CASSPDRLNTEAFF

D gene: TRBD2
CDR3 length: 17
clone size: .
J gene: TRBJ2-3
V gene: TRBV4-2
CDR3 DNA: TGTGCCAGCAGCCAAGCGCAGCGGGGGGGCCATTCAGATACGCAGTATTTT
CDR3 protein: CASSQAQRGGHSDTQYF

D gene: .
CDR3 length: 15
clone size: once
J gene: TRBJ2-7
V gene: TRBV11-2
CDR3 DNA: TGTGCCAGCAGCTTAGACGGTGTGGATGCCTACGAGCAGTACTTC
CDR3 protein: CASSLDGVDAYEQYF

D gene: TRBD1
CDR3 length: 13
clone size: .
J gene: TRBJ2-4
V gene: TRBV7-2
CDR3 DNA: TGTGCCAGCAGCTTTGGACAGGGAAACATTCAGTACTTC
CDR3 protein: CASSFGQGNIQYF

D gene: .
CDR3 length: 18
clone size: .
J gene: TRBJ1-6
V gene: TRBV3-1/TRBV3-2
CDR3 DNA: TGTGCCAGCAGCCATTTACCTGCGGACAGCTCCTATAATTCACCCCTCCACTTT
CDR3 protein: CASSHLPADSSYNSPLHF

D gene: TRBD1
CDR3 length: 15
clone size: .
J gene: TRBJ1-6
V gene: TRBV13
CDR3 DNA: TGTGCCAGCAGCTTAGAGCCAGGGGGTGGTTCACCCCTCCACTTT
CDR3 protein: CASSLEPGGGSPLHF

D gene: TRBD1
CDR3 length: 15
clone size: .
J gene: TRBJ1-4
V gene: TRBV19
CDR3 DNA: TGTGCCACCAAAGGGATGGGACAGGGACTTGAAAAACTGTTTTTT
CDR3 protein: CATKGMGQGLEKLFF

D gene: .
CDR3 length: 13
clone size: .
J gene: TRBJ2-1
V gene: TRBV7-9
CDR3 DNA: TGTGCCAGCAGCCTCGGGCAGCTCAATGAGCAGTTCTTC
CDR3 protein: CASSLGQLNEQFF

D gene: .
CDR3 length: 13
clone size: .
J gene: TRBJ1-1
V gene: TRBV6-2/TRBV6-3
CDR3 DNA: TGTGCCAGCAGTCGGACCCAGCTTACTGAAGCTTTCTTT
CDR3 protein: CASSRTQLTEAFF

D gene: .
CDR3 length: 17
clone size: .
J gene: TRBJ1-6
V gene: TRBV25-1
CDR3 DNA: TGTGCCAGCATGGCCGCGGACCTTAGCTCCTATAATTCACCCCTCCACTTT
CDR3 protein: CASMAADLSSYNSPLHF

D gene: .
CDR3 length: 14
clone size: .
J gene: TRBJ2-1
V gene: TRBV15
CDR3 DNA: TGTGCCACCAGCAGAGTTGCGGGATACAATGAGCAGTTCTTC
CDR3 protein: CATSRVAGYNEQFF

D gene: .
CDR3 length: 13
clone size: .
J gene: TRBJ1-3
V gene: TRBV7-7
CDR3 DNA: TGTGCTAGCAGTGTTAGCTCTGGAAACACCATATATTTT
CDR3 protein: CASSVSSGNTIYF

D gene: TRBD1
CDR3 length: 18
clone size: .
J gene: TRBJ1-5
V gene: TRBV12-5
CDR3 DNA: TGTGCTAGTGGTACAACGGGACAGGCGAGGATGGGGGGTCAGCCCCAGCATTTT
CDR3 protein: CASGTTGQARMGGQPQHF

D gene: .
CDR3 length: 15
clone size: .
J gene: TRBJ1-5
V gene: TRBV28
CDR3 DNA: TGTGCCAGCAGTTCGTTTCCCCTCTTGAATCAGCCCCAGCATTTT
CDR3 protein: CASSSFPLLNQPQHF

D gene: .
CDR3 length: 15
clone size: once
J gene: TRBJ1-4
V gene: TRBV7-2
CDR3 DNA: TGTGCCAGCAGCTTAGCCGGGGGTCCCAGTGAAAAACTGTTTTTT
CDR3 protein: CASSLAGGPSEKLFF

D gene: .
CDR3 length: 15
clone size: once
J gene: TRBJ1-2
V gene: TRBV6-5
CDR3 DNA: TGTGCCAGCAGTTACTCTTCGACGGGGAACTATGGCTACACCTTC
CDR3 protein: CASSYSSTGNYGYTF

D gene: .
CDR3 length: 16
clone size: .
J gene: TRBJ1-1
V gene: TRBV3-1/TRBV3-2
CDR3 DNA: TGTGCCAGCAGCACCCGGGGTAGTTACAGACCTAGCCAAGCTTTCTTT
CDR3 protein: CASSTRGSYRPSQAFF

D gene: .
CDR3 length: 15
clone size: .
J gene: TRBJ1-2
V gene: TRBV6-1
CDR3 DNA: TGTGCCAGCAGTGAAGATCGACAGGTTCCTACCGGCTACACCTTC
CDR3 protein: CASSEDRQVPTGYTF

D gene: .
CDR3 length: 15
clone size: few
J gene: TRBJ2-2
V gene: TRBV5-6
CDR3 DNA: TGTGCCAGCAGCTTCTGGGCGGCGAACACCGGGGAGCTGTTTTTT
CDR3 protein: CASSFWAANTGELFF

D gene: .
CDR3 length: 14
clone size: .
J gene: TRBJ1-2
V gene: TRBV7-2
CDR3 DNA: TGTGCCAGCAGCCCCCAGGGTGGTAACTATGGCTACACCTTC
CDR3 protein: CASSPQGGNYGYTF

D gene: .
CDR3 length: 14
clone size: .
J gene: TRBJ1-4
V gene: TRBV18
CDR3 DNA: TGTGCCAGCTCACCACGGAATATCGGAGAAAAACTGTTTTTT
CDR3 protein: CASSPRNIGEKLFF

D gene: .
CDR3 length: 15
clone size: .
J gene: TRBJ2-3
V gene: TRBV6-5
CDR3 DNA: TGTGCCAGCAGCCCCCGGGACTCTCGCCCAGATACGCAGTATTTT
CDR3 protein: CASSPRDSRPDTQYF

D gene: .
CDR3 length: 12
clone size: .
J gene: TRBJ1-4
V gene: TRBV11-2
CDR3 DNA: TGTGCCAGCAGCCGGGTGGGTGCTGAGCTGTTTTTT
CDR3 protein: CASSRVGAELFF

D gene: TRBD2
CDR3 length: 14
clone size: .
J gene: TRBJ2-1
V gene: TRBV6-5
CDR3 DNA: TGTGCCAGCGTCACTAGCGGGGGCTTCAATGAGCAGTTCTTC
CDR3 protein: CASVTSGGFNEQFF

D gene: TRBD1
CDR3 length: 14
clone size: .
J gene: TRBJ1-6
V gene: TRBV3-1/TRBV3-2
CDR3 DNA: TGTGCCAGCAGCCAAGCCGGGACAGGGACCCCCCTCCACTTT
CDR3 protein: CASSQAGTGTPLHF

D gene: .
CDR3 length: 13
clone size: .
J gene: TRBJ1-1
V gene: TRBV3-1/TRBV3-2
CDR3 DNA: TGTGCCAGCAGCCAAACTTCGGGCGCTGAAGCTTTCTTT
CDR3 protein: CASSQTSGAEAFF

D gene: .
CDR3 length: 12
clone size: once
J gene: TRBJ1-1
V gene: TRBV29-1
CDR3 DNA: TGCAGCGTTGGGGGGGACACCCCTGAAGCTTTCTTT
CDR3 protein: CSVGGDTPEAFF

D gene: .
CDR3 length: 13
clone size: few
J gene: TRBJ2-2
V gene: TRBV7-3
CDR3 DNA: TGTGCCAGCAGCCCCGGGACCTCTGGGGAGCTGTTTTTT
CDR3 protein: CASSPGTSGELFF

D gene: TRBD1
CDR3 length: 18
clone size: .
J gene: TRBJ1-6
V gene: TRBV28
CDR3 DNA: TGTGCCAGCAGACCTGGACAGGGGGGCTTGTCTATACATTCACCCCTCCACTTT
CDR3 protein: CASRPGQGGLSIHSPLHF

D gene: .
CDR3 length: 15
clone size: .
J gene: TRBJ1-2
V gene: TRBV6-5
CDR3 DNA: TGTGCCAGCAGTTACAGTCGCCAGGGGAGTGCTGGCTACACCTTC
CDR3 protein: CASSYSRQGSAGYTF

D gene: TRBD1
CDR3 length: 13
clone size: .
J gene: TRBJ1-2
V gene: TRBV11-3
CDR3 DNA: TGTGCCAGCAGCCGACAGGGCAACTATGGCTACACCTTC
CDR3 protein: CASSRQGNYGYTF